The entry below gives a single TCR beta chain sequence along with its context. Its antigen remains unknown. This record comes from a study of T cell repertoires in cytomegalovirus infection. Points from the study as a whole: Individuals carrying CMV plus the relevant HLA were identified by cumulative frequency of public TCR beta families.

CDR1 and CDR2 (germline): SGHRS, YFSETQ. The CDR3 loop spans 14 amino acids. V lost 4 bases and J lost 2; bases outside the gene matches: 2. One entry per CDR3 protein, called by TCRdb with MiXCR from the reads. The data show some 300,000 distinct CDR3 sequences, under 20% seen once. The origin of this receptor is a human donor in good health (CMV status not recorded). Some clones in this sample may be carry-over from other donors' samples. This chain connects TRBV5-1 to TRBJ2-3; 9 bases map to TRBD2. The material sequenced was PBMCs. This chain's CDR3 is CASSGGGATDTQYF. In DNA form, the CDR3 reads TGCGCCAGCAGCGGCGGGGGGGCCACAGATACGCAGTATTTT.